These T cell receptor beta chains were read from a single sample in a study of early T cells in non-severe SARS-CoV-2 infection. TCRdb processed the 5' RACE reads anew with MiXCR; each CDR3 protein has one entry. Of tens of thousands of distinct CDR3 sequences detected, around a tenth appear once; the ten largest clones hold less than 10%. The sequences come from whole blood, collected at baseline. These receptors all stem from an adult who was a healthcare worker with PCR-confirmed SARS-CoV-2 infection or an uninfected control (not recorded which). Both conserved end residues are trimmed from each CDR3. The order of the fields is J gene, V gene, D gene, CDR3 protein. D genes are given only for firm matches.

J: TRBJ2-7
V: TRBV30
D: TRBD2
CDR3: AWSVLSGGFREQY

J: TRBJ2-7
V: TRBV20-1
D: NA
CDR3: SASGLRVTYEQY

J: TRBJ2-3
V: TRBV20-1
D: NA
CDR3: SAQLRGGSTDTQY

J: TRBJ2-5
V: TRBV5-1
D: TRBD2
CDR3: ASSLGGLAGDQETQY

J: TRBJ1-1
V: TRBV4-1
D: TRBD1
CDR3: ASSLRRDSEAF

J: TRBJ2-3
V: TRBV7-3
D: NA
CDR3: ASSFGWGGADTQY

J: TRBJ2-6
V: TRBV6-5
D: TRBD1
CDR3: ASSTTGTGTLGANVLT

J: TRBJ2-4
V: TRBV3-1
D: TRBD2
CDR3: ASSQDNGREGGLAKNIQY

J: TRBJ1-1
V: TRBV29-1
D: NA
CDR3: SVATQRAF

J: TRBJ1-1
V: TRBV12-3/TRBV12-4
D: NA
CDR3: ASSLEGGYTEAF

J: TRBJ2-7
V: TRBV6-6
D: NA
CDR3: ASSFGSYEQY

J: TRBJ1-1
V: TRBV7-9
D: TRBD1
CDR3: ASTPDRGRTEAF

J: TRBJ1-4
V: TRBV5-1
D: NA
CDR3: ASSLGAVEKLF

J: TRBJ2-3
V: TRBV16
D: NA
CDR3: ASSQLGEFTDTQY

J: TRBJ2-3
V: TRBV7-8
D: NA
CDR3: ASSLGRAAGTDTQY

J: TRBJ1-4
V: TRBV20-1
D: NA
CDR3: SARRGATNEKLF

J: TRBJ1-6
V: TRBV7-6
D: TRBD1
CDR3: ASSPTGGSYNSPLH

J: TRBJ2-3
V: TRBV30
D: TRBD2
CDR3: AWSSGVAGDTQY

J: TRBJ2-1
V: TRBV6-2/TRBV6-3
D: TRBD1
CDR3: ASRPGQGYNEQF

J: TRBJ2-5
V: TRBV7-9
D: NA
CDR3: ASSFLWPTSGTLQETQY

J: TRBJ2-3
V: TRBV12-3/TRBV12-4
D: NA
CDR3: ASSGTASTDTQY

J: TRBJ1-1
V: TRBV30
D: NA
CDR3: AWSPRPTEAF

J: TRBJ1-6
V: TRBV20-1
D: TRBD1
CDR3: SARDFKGAEGSPLH

J: TRBJ2-3
V: TRBV12-5
D: NA
CDR3: ASGLGDTQY

J: TRBJ2-3
V: TRBV12-3/TRBV12-4
D: NA
CDR3: ASSYSTDTQY

J: TRBJ2-6
V: TRBV6-1
D: NA
CDR3: ASSKQTGKNPSGANVLT

J: TRBJ1-1
V: TRBV18
D: TRBD1
CDR3: ASSPPTGENTEAF

J: TRBJ2-1
V: TRBV5-1
D: NA
CDR3: ASSKGPMNEQF

J: TRBJ2-3
V: TRBV27
D: NA
CDR3: ASGRGGDTQY

J: TRBJ2-5
V: TRBV27
D: NA
CDR3: ASSPSRGDRETQY

J: TRBJ2-2
V: TRBV11-2
D: NA
CDR3: ASSPLNTGELF

J: TRBJ1-3
V: TRBV7-8
D: NA
CDR3: ASSLVSGDAIY

J: TRBJ2-7
V: TRBV7-2
D: NA
CDR3: ASSLAGGGQMYEQY

J: TRBJ1-1
V: TRBV29-1
D: NA
CDR3: SVEDPWGWAF

J: TRBJ1-5
V: TRBV5-1
D: NA
CDR3: ASSLGAGQPQH

J: TRBJ2-1
V: TRBV20-1
D: NA
CDR3: SATVDNEQF

J: TRBJ1-4
V: TRBV5-1
D: TRBD1
CDR3: ASSPLRTGSNEKLF

J: TRBJ2-7
V: TRBV7-2
D: NA
CDR3: ASSLRPGAGAAYEQY

J: TRBJ2-1
V: TRBV6-6
D: NA
CDR3: ASRQSGTYNEQF

J: TRBJ2-1
V: TRBV9
D: NA
CDR3: ASSVTFGEQF

J: TRBJ2-1
V: TRBV12-3/TRBV12-4
D: NA
CDR3: ASSFRRDEQF

J: TRBJ1-3
V: TRBV7-9
D: NA
CDR3: ASGGGADGNTIY

J: TRBJ2-1
V: TRBV5-4
D: TRBD1
CDR3: ASSATGDSYNEQF

J: TRBJ2-3
V: TRBV7-6
D: NA
CDR3: ASSLAQSADTQY

J: TRBJ2-1
V: TRBV27
D: TRBD1
CDR3: ASRGQGEDNEQF

J: TRBJ1-6
V: TRBV11-2
D: NA
CDR3: ASSLAPGEPPLH

J: TRBJ2-3
V: TRBV7-2
D: TRBD1
CDR3: ASSLGQGFTDTQY

J: TRBJ1-1
V: TRBV19
D: NA
CDR3: ASSMYRASSEAF

J: TRBJ2-1
V: TRBV7-2
D: TRBD2
CDR3: ASRVTRTSGDSYNEQF

J: TRBJ2-7
V: TRBV20-1
D: NA
CDR3: SAAPAIYGEQY

J: TRBJ2-1
V: TRBV9
D: TRBD2
CDR3: ASSGRTSGGLRNEQF

J: TRBJ2-2
V: TRBV5-1
D: NA
CDR3: ASSLGQTNTGELF

J: TRBJ2-3
V: TRBV6-1
D: NA
CDR3: ASSDPGMVPDTQY

J: TRBJ2-3
V: TRBV29-1
D: NA
CDR3: SVGLITRDTQY

J: TRBJ1-5
V: TRBV2
D: TRBD1
CDR3: ASTTGVVQPQH

J: TRBJ2-1
V: TRBV30
D: NA
CDR3: AWSAPPTGTRDEQF

J: TRBJ2-1
V: TRBV20-1
D: TRBD2
CDR3: SARDQAGGSYNEQF

J: TRBJ2-2
V: TRBV5-1
D: TRBD1
CDR3: ASSLSYRTGELGGELF

J: TRBJ2-2
V: TRBV27
D: TRBD2
CDR3: ASSFAGGRSGELF